The 15 T cell receptor beta chains reported below all come from one sample, sequenced in a study of vaccination and CD4 T cells after COVID-19. Sequenced with the Oncomine TCR Beta short-read assay was DNA taken from cultured CD4+ T cells. TCRdb ran MiXCR on the PCR reads and lists one entry per CDR3 protein. The table records 9,500 to 15,000 distinct CDR3 sequences, 45% to 50% of them present only once. The treatment denotes: approximately 9-day PBMC culture with coronavirus spike peptide pools or control peptides (ViraFEST assay). No cognate antigen is known for these TCRs. The source material was CD4+ T cells from blood, cultured in vitro. Receptors were obtained from a human donor who had recovered from COVID-19.

The chain combines TRBV12-5 with TRBJ1-5; possibly TRBD1 for D (6 bases). In germline, CDR1 is LGHNT, CDR2 FRNRAP. V was shortened by 1 base and J by 7 bases, with 14 bases between the two germline ends. This CDR3 contains 15 residues. The CDR3 bases are TGTGCTAGTGGTTTGGCTACAGGGTGGGGACAGCCCCAGCATTTT. As protein: CASGLATGWGQPQHF.

The genes are TRBV7-6 and TRBJ1-1; the D is unclear. Looked up from germline, CDR1 is SGHVS and CDR2 is FNYEAQ. V was clipped by 5 bases and J by 6 bases, with 28 bases between them. The CDR3 totals 18 residues. The CDR3 sequence: CASSPTGGGVNRRAEAFF. The DNA for the CDR3 is TGTGCCAGCAGCCCGACGGGAGGTGGGGTCAACCGGAGGGCTGAAGCTTTCTTT.

This chain connects TRBV6-5 to TRBJ1-3; D might be TRBD1 (6 bases). The CDR3 sequence is 16 residues long. Germline V gene lookup returns CDR1 MNHEY and CDR2 SVGAGI. Trimming cost V 2 bases and J 0 bases, with 11 bases left between them. The CDR3 reads CASSYGAGASGNTIYF. CDR3 in DNA: TGTGCCAGCAGTTACGGCGCGGGGGCCTCTGGAAACACCATATATTTT.

V is TRBV20-1 and J is TRBJ1-2; D ambiguous. The CDR3 extends over 14 amino acids. V lost 0 bases and J lost 8, with 16 bases in between. CDR1 DFQATT and CDR2 SNEGSKA come from the germline V gene (reference sequence). CDR3 in DNA: TGCAGTGCTAGAGATCAAGGGTTTACGGGCGGCTACACCTTC. This gives the protein CSARDQGFTGGYTF.

This clonotype was detected a few times. The gene calls are TRBV30 and TRBJ2-2; 7 positions agree with TRBD1. Germline V gene data show CDR1 as GTSNPN and CDR2 as SVGIG (reference sequence). The ends lost 4 bases at V and 7 bases at J; junction bases unmatched: 6. The CDR3 length is 13 residues. The CDR3 region has the DNA TGTGCCTGGATCAGGGGGAGTCACGGGGAGCTGTTTTTT. It is translated as CAWIRGSHGELFF.

The chain uses TRBV6-5 and TRBJ1-1, with D unclear. Germline V CDR1 and CDR2: MNHEY, SVGAGI. The CDR3 contains 11 residues. Trimming shortened V by 0 bases and J by 10 bases, and 6 bases separated the two germline ends. The CDR3 DNA is TGTGCCAGCAGTTACTCGGGTGCAGCTTTCTTT. Translated, it gives CASSYSGAAFF.

This chain joins TRBV20-1 and TRBJ1-2, with a weak D call TRBD1 (6 bases). Trimming removed 6 bases from V and 7 bases from J, with 24 bases in between. The CDR3 sequence is 15 residues long. Germline V CDR1 and CDR2: DFQATT, SNEGSKA (reference sequence). The CDR3 region is CSANAGGRGASGYTF. In DNA form, the CDR3 reads TGCAGTGCCAATGCCGGGGGGCGCGGGGCTAGTGGCTACACCTTC.

This clonotype was counted only a few times. The genes are TRBV6-5 and TRBJ1-2; D ambiguous. V was cut by 0 bases and J by 3 bases, with 11 bases left in between. CDR1 is MNHEY, CDR2 SVGAGI, per germline. This CDR3 spans 15 amino acids. CDR3 coding DNA: TGTGCCAGCAGTTACTCTGGGGTTAAGGACTATGGCTACACCTTC. Amino acids: CASSYSGVKDYGYTF.

CDR3 DNA: TGTGCCAGCAGAGCCGGAGCGGGGGCATACAATGAGCAGTTCTTC. Translating it yields CASRAGAGAYNEQFF. The V gene is TRBV2, the J gene TRBJ2-1, with TRBD2 identical over 8 bases. The V gene end was trimmed by 6 bases and the J gene end by 4 bases; junction bases not matched to a gene: 8. The length of the CDR3 is 15 residues. Germline V gene sequence: CDR1 SNHLY, CDR2 FYNNEI.

The chain employs TRBV20-1 and TRBJ2-7; TRBD1 agrees at 9 bases. This CDR3 is built from 14 residues. The junction had 3 bases not matched to a gene; V was cut back by 0 bases and J by 3 bases. The V gene's germline CDR1 is DFQATT and CDR2 SNEGSKA (reference sequence). The DNA for the CDR3 is TGCAGTGCTAGAGAAGCGACAGGGGGCTACGAGCAGTACTTC. This translates into CSAREATGGYEQYF.

This chain connects TRBV20-1 to TRBJ2-1, with D possibly TRBD2 on 6 matching bases. Germline V gives CDR1 DFQATT, CDR2 SNEGSKA (reference sequence). The CDR3 runs 13 residues. V was pared by 3 bases and J by 4 bases, with 10 bases between. CDR3 protein: CSARRGSYNEQFF. The CDR3 DNA reads TGCAGTGCTAGGCGGGGCAGTTACAATGAGCAGTTCTTC.

The chain recombines TRBV6-1 with TRBJ2-7; D unresolved. The CDR3 is 11 amino acids. Trimming cost V 5 bases and J 6 bases, with 8 bases left between them. Germline assignment: CDR1 MNHNS and CDR2 SASEGT. This CDR3 is CASSTAFEQYF. Written as DNA, the CDR3 is TGTGCCAGCAGTACTGCGTTCGAGCAGTACTTC.

This clonotype showed up just a few times. This chain links TRBV27 with TRBJ2-2; unclear D gene. The germline V gene has CDR1 MNHEY and CDR2 SMNVEV (reference sequence). The CDR3 loop spans 13 amino acids. V lost 2 bases, J lost 6 bases, and 7 bases lay in between. The CDR3 reads CASSLVSAGELFF. CDR3 sequence (DNA): TGTGCCAGCAGTTTAGTGTCGGCCGGGGAGCTGTTTTTT.

This clonotype is large (0.1 to 1%) within its sample. The rearrangement uses TRBV30 and TRBJ1-2, with a possible D match to TRBD1 (5 bases). Germline CDR1 is GTSNPN and CDR2 is SVGIG (reference sequence). V gave up 0 bases and J gave up 2 bases, with 7 bases separating them. The CDR3 contains 13 residues. DNA of the CDR3: TGTGCCTGGAGTGTACAGGCGAACTATGGCTACACCTTC. Translated, it gives CAWSVQANYGYTF. The full variable domain, rest sourced from reference TRBV30 and TRBJ1-2, is SQTIHQWPATLVQPVGSPLSLECTVEGTSNPNLYWYRQAAGRGLQLLFYSVGIGQISSEVPQNLSASRPQDRQFILSSKKLLLSDSGFYLCAWSVQANYGYTFGSGTRLTVV.

The chain recombines TRBV7-8 with TRBJ2-7; 7 bases fit TRBD2. J was trimmed by 2 bases and V by 1 base; bases with no gene match: 5. There are 15 residues in the CDR3. Germline lookup yields CDR1 SGHVS and CDR2 FQNEAQ. Written as DNA, the CDR3 is TGTGCCAGCAGCTTAGTAGCGGGCCACCCCTACGAGCAGTACTTC. Translated: CASSLVAGHPYEQYF.